This T cell receptor (beta chain) was documented in a study of T cell repertoires in cytomegalovirus infection. This clonotype was picked up many times. TCRdb reprocessed the reads via MiXCR and lists one record per CDR3 protein. Among some 300,000 distinct CDR3 sequences listed, around 9.1% were seen once. V lost 2 bases and J lost 6; bases outside the gene matches: 6. This CDR3 spans 15 amino acids. The germline V gene encodes CDR1 SGHTA and CDR2 FQGNSA. This sequence was found in a human donor in good health (CMV status not recorded). Some clones in this sample may be carry-over from other donors' samples. The rearrangement joins TRBV7-2 to TRBJ1-5; 8 bases line up with TRBD1. Sequencing was done on a sample of PBMCs. The DNA of the CDR3 is TGTGCCAGCAGCTTAAGAAAAACAGGGGGTCAGCCCCAGCATTTT. This gives the protein CASSLRKTGGQPQHF.